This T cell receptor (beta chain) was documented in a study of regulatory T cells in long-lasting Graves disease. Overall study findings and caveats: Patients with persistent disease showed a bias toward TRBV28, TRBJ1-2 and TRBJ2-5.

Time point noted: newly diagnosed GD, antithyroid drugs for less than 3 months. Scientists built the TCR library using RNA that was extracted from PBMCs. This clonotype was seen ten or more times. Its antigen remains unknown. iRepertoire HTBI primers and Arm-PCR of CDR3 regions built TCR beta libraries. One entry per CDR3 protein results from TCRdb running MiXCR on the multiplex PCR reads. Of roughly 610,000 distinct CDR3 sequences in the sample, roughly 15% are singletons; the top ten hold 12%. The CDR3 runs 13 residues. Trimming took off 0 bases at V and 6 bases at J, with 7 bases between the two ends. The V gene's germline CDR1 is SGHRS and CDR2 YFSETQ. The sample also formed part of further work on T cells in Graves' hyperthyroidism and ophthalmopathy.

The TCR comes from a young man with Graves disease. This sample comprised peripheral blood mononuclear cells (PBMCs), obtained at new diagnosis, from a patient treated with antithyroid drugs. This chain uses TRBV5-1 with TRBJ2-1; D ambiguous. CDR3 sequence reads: CASSLAASNEQFF. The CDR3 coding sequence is TGCGCCAGCAGCTTGGCTGCGAGCAATGAGCAGTTCTTC.